The 9 T cell receptor beta chains presented below share a single source sample, sequenced in a study of T-cell memory formation after mild COVID-19. TCRdb passed the 5' RACE reads through MiXCR, listing each CDR3 protein once. The table includes about 290,000 distinct CDR3 sequences, 15% to 20% detected once. The material sequenced was PBMCs or a T cell subset sorted from them (not recorded which). These receptors all come from a man younger than 35 who had mild COVID-19 (a few samples of this study predate the infection). Cell type and time point are not known.

This clonotype was seen a few times. The rearrangement uses TRBV5-1 and TRBJ1-1; D is ambiguous. V gave up 4 bases and J gave up 1 base, with 11 bases separating them. The CDR3 sequence is 14 residues long. Germline CDR1 reads SGHRS; CDR2 reads YFSETQ. The CDR3 DNA reads TGCGCCAGCAGCCCAGAAGGGAGGAACACTGAAGCTTTCTTT. The encoded protein is CASSPEGRNTEAFF.

This clonotype has only a few counts. The rearrangement joins TRBV7-9 to TRBJ2-7, with D hard to call. The germline V and J ends were trimmed by 4 bases and 0 bases, with 13 bases remaining between them. The CDR3 length is 15 residues. The germline V gene encodes CDR1 SEHNR and CDR2 FQNEAQ (reference sequence). CDR3 amino acids: CASSSPNSSSYEQYV. Written as DNA, the CDR3 is TGTGCCAGCAGCTCCCCAAACAGCAGCTCCTACGAGCAGTACGTC.

In its sample, this clonotype was seen many times. This chain links TRBV5-1 with TRBJ2-1; D is uncertain. Per germline, CDR1 SGHRS and CDR2 YFSETQ. The CDR3 is 12 residues long. Trimming removed 4 bases at V and 6 bases at J, with 8 bases between. CDR3 sequence: CASSANSNEQFF. CDR3 nucleotides: TGCGCCAGCAGCGCAAATAGCAATGAGCAGTTCTTC.

This clonotype turned up a few times. The rearrangement joins TRBV18 to TRBJ2-7; D remains ambiguous. In germline, CDR1 is KGHSH, CDR2 LQKENI. This CDR3 comprises 11 residues. Trimming removed 4 bases at V and 4 bases at J, with 5 bases between. CDR3 sequence reads: CASSRQYEQYF. CDR3 in DNA: TGTGCCAGCTCACGACAATACGAGCAGTACTTC. The full variable domain, completed using reference TRBV18 and TRBJ2-7, is NAGVMQNPRHLVRRRGQEARLRCSPMKGHSHVYWYRQLPEEGLKFMVYLQKENIIDESGMPKERFSAEFPKEGPSILRIQQVVRGDSAAYFCASSRQYEQYFGPGTRLTVT.

The V call is TRBV9, the J call TRBJ1-6, with 10 positions matching TRBD1. The CDR3 spans 16 residues. CDR1 and CDR2 from the germline V gene are SGDLS and YYNGEE. V lost 4 bases and J lost 5; bases outside the gene matches: 6. CDR3 nucleotide sequence: TGTGCCAGCAGCCCGAGGACAGGGGGAAATAATTCACCCCTCCACTTT. Amino acid sequence: CASSPRTGGNNSPLHF.

The rearrangement joins TRBV7-2 to TRBJ2-7; 11 bases align to TRBD2. The germline gives CDR1 SGHTA, CDR2 FQGNSA. V was clipped by 5 bases and J by 7 bases; unmatched bases: 4. The CDR3 runs to 13 residues. CDR3 DNA: TGTGCCAGCAGCATTTTAGCGGGGGGGGAGCAGTACGTC. Translation: CASSILAGGEQYV.

The V and J genes are TRBV21-1 and TRBJ2-1. TRBV21-1 is a pseudogene. CDR3 size: 15 residues. The CDR3 is CASSNTGSSYNEQFF. DNA for the CDR3: TGTGCCAGCAGCAACACGGGGAGCTCCTACAATGAGCAGTTCTTC.

In this sample, this clonotype turned up a few times. This chain uses TRBV7-2 with TRBJ1-4; 11 bases fit TRBD1. Germline V gene data show CDR1 as SGHTA and CDR2 as FQGNSA. V trimming: 5 bases; J trimming: 10 bases; junction bases outside the gene matches: 15. The CDR3 totals 17 residues. The CDR3 loop reads CASSRGRVRTGGGKLFF. CDR3 DNA: TGTGCCAGCAGCCGAGGCCGAGTGAGGACAGGGGGCGGAAAACTGTTTTTT.

This clonotype was seen only a few times. The gene calls are TRBV21-1 and TRBJ2-7; the table names TRBD1, a call not compared with the DNA. TRBV21-1 is a known pseudogene. The CDR3 covers 15 residues. The CDR3 region is CASSKGGNTSYEQYF. The CDR3 nucleotides read TGTGCCAGCAGCAAAGGGGGCAATACGTCCTACGAGCAGTACTTC.